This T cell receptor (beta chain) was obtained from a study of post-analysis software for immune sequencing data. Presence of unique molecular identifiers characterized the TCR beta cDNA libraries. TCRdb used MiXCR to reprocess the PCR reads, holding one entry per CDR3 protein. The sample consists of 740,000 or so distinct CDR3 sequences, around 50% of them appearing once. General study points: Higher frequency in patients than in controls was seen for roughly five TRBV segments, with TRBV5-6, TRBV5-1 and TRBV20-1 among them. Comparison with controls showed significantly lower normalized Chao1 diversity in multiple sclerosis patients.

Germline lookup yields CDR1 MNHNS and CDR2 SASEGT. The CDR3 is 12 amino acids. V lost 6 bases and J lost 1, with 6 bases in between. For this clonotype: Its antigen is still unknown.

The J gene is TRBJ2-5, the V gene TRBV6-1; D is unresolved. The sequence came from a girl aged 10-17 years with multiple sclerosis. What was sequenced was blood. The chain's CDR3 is CASRTLQETQYF. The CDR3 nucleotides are TGTGCCAGCAGGACCCTCCAAGAGACCCAGTACTTC.